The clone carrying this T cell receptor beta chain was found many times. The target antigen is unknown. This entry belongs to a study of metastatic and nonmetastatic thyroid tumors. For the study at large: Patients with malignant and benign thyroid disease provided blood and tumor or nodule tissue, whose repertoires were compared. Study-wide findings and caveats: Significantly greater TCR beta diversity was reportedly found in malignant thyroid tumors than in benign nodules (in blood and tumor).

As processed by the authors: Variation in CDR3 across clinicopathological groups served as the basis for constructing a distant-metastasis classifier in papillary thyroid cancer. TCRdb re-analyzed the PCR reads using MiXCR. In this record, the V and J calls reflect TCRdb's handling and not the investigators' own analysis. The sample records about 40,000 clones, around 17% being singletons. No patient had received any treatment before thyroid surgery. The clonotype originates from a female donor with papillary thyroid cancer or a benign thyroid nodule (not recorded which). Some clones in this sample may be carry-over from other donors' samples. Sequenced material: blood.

The CDR3 DNA reads TGTGCCAGCTCGGAGGGAAGGACAGATACGCAGTATTTT. Translated, it gives CASSEGRTDTQYF. The rearrangement links TRBV5-5 to TRBJ2-3; a possible D gene is TRBD2 (6 bases). The CDR3 runs to 13 residues. Germline V gives CDR1 SGHKS, CDR2 YYEKEE (reference sequence). Trimming shortened V by 7 bases and J by 3 bases, and 12 bases separated the two germline ends.